A single TCR beta chain is shown here with its context. The entry originates in a study of T cells in Graves' hyperthyroidism and ophthalmopathy. Researchers took RNA transcripts and amplified the TCR beta CDR3 regions from them. HTBI primers drove first-round RT-PCR of the TCR CDR3. Using its own MiXCR run on the multiplex PCR reads, TCRdb lists one record per CDR3 protein. The data show 500,000 to 600,000 distinct CDR3 sequences, 46% seen once. This CDR3 is 16 amino acids long. Per germline, CDR1 DFQATT and CDR2 SNEGSKA (reference sequence). V dropped 5 bases and J dropped 5 bases, with 24 bases sitting between them.

Sequencing input: peripheral blood or thyroid tissue (not recorded which). The chain links TRBV20-1 to TRBJ1-1, with D perhaps matching TRBD1 (5 bases). The clonotype was recovered from an adult woman with Graves' disease, either hyperthyroidism or ophthalmopathy (not recorded which). CDR3 coding DNA: TGCAGTGCTTATACCCGGGTGTTGGGGGATGAGACTGAAGCTTTCTTT. It yields the protein CSAYTRVLGDETEAFF.